Sequencing of this TCR beta chain was carried out in a study of blood T cell repertoires in COVID-19. Sequencing used immunoSEQ multiplex PCR; TCRdb keeps in-frame clones, though not all of them. The table records about 340,000 clones, almost 90% of them present only once. J gave up 8 bases and V 0 bases, and 15 bases lay outside the gene matches. In germline, CDR1 is LGHDT, CDR2 YNNKEL (reference sequence). This CDR3 has 17 amino acids. Patients in Seattle were enrolled during active infection, then followed longitudinally. The sample consisted of peripheral blood. J is TRBJ1-1 and V is TRBV3-1 (or the pseudogene TRBV3-2); 7 positions match TRBD1. The sequence came from a woman aged 70-85 years with COVID-19, enrolled during active disease. CDR3 nucleotides: TGTGCCAGCAGCCAAGACGGGACAGCCCAGATCCTGGGCGAAGCTTTCTTT. It codes for CASSQDGTAQILGEAFF.